A single sample is the source of the 26 T cell receptor beta chains below, sequenced in a study of T-cell reconstitution after alpha-beta-depleted transplantation in children (dated by TCRdb to the mid-2010s). Receptors were amplified or captured by PCR. Sequencer: Illumina HiSeq 2500. Molecular barcoding was employed in the preparation of TCR libraries, with unique molecular identifiers being used to normalize TCRbeta repertoire quantification. The public reads were reanalyzed by TCRdb: fastp trimming at Q25, MiXCR alignment, in-frame beta chains only. A single entry per CDR3 protein holds the most common genes and DNA from its merged rows. The sample yields about 340,000 distinct CDR3 sequences; roughly 13% were counted once. The biggest ten clones account for over 3.5% of the sample. Sequencing used PBMCs, obtained from the stem cell graft. These receptors all stem from a human donor who donated a stem cell graft to a child with Fanconi anemia.

The chain employs TRBV2 and TRBJ2-2, with 8 bases that match TRBD1. Trimming took 5 bases from V and 4 from J; bases not matched to a gene: 6. The CDR3 is 15 amino acids. In germline, CDR1 is SNHLY, CDR2 FYNNEI. The CDR3 is CASSTRTGSTGELFF. The CDR3 DNA reads as TGTGCCAGCAGTACCCGGACAGGGAGCACCGGGGAGCTGTTTTTT.

This clonotype was counted ten times or more. This chain joins TRBV2 and TRBJ2-1, with a possible D match to TRBD2 (5 bases). The germline V gene has CDR1 SNHLY and CDR2 FYNNEI. This CDR3 has 14 residues. The germline V and J ends were trimmed by 4 bases and 5 bases, with 12 bases remaining between them. The chain's CDR3 is CASSVEAVNNEQFF. The CDR3, as DNA: TGTGCCAGCAGTGTGGAGGCAGTTAACAATGAGCAGTTCTTC.

V gene TRBV11-2 combines with J gene TRBJ2-7; D could derive from TRBD1 or TRBD2 (5 bases each). The germline V gene has CDR1 SGHAT and CDR2 FQNNGV. CDR3 length: 17 residues. V lost 1 base and J lost 0, with 16 bases in between. The CDR3 region has the DNA TGTGCCAGCAGCTTAGGCACCTTCTGGGACGACTCCTACGAGCAGTACTTC. Translated, it gives CASSLGTFWDDSYEQYF.

This clonotype was seen a handful of times. This chain uses TRBV5-5 with TRBJ1-2; no definite D call. Germline loops: CDR1 SGHKS, CDR2 YYEKEE (reference sequence). Trimming took 1 base from V and 2 from J, leaving 18 bases between them. The CDR3 consists of 17 residues. The CDR3, as DNA: TGTGCCAGCAGCTTGTTATTTTCCGATAAGGCGAACTATGGCTACACCTTC. The encoded protein is CASSLLFSDKANYGYTF.

This clonotype was recorded many times. The CDR3 nucleotides are TGTGCCAGCAGCCACCAGACAGGGTCGAAATCCTACAATGAGCAGTTCTTC. Its protein product is CASSHQTGSKSYNEQFF. The rearrangement uses TRBV3-1 and TRBJ2-1; 7 bases map to TRBD1. CDR3 length equals 17 residues. V lost 3 bases and J lost 1; bases outside the gene matches: 9. The germline CDR1 and CDR2 sequences are LGHDT and YNNKEL (reference sequence).

V gene TRBV12-3 or TRBV12-4 combines with J gene TRBJ2-1; 8 nucleotides agree with TRBD1. CDR3 length equals 15 residues. The V and J ends lost 7 bases and 12 bases, in that order; junction bases with no gene match: 17. The CDR3 reads CASTPGQGGTERQFF. Here the CDR3 DNA reads TGTGCCAGCACCCCAGGACAGGGCGGGACTGAGAGGCAGTTCTTC.

This clonotype was detected ten times or more. The V and J genes are TRBV30 and TRBJ2-5, with D uncertain. Trimming removed 5 bases from V and 4 bases from J, with 14 bases in between. This CDR3 comprises 13 residues. Germline V gene data show CDR1 as GTSNPN and CDR2 as SVGIG (reference sequence). CDR3 loop: CAWGRRRGETQYF. The CDR3 DNA reads TGTGCCTGGGGGCGGAGACGTGGAGAGACCCAGTACTTC.

This clonotype was counted at least ten times. The chain combines TRBV9 with TRBJ2-1, with 8 positions matching TRBD2. The CDR3 is 15 amino acids. CDR1 is SGDLS, CDR2 YYNGEE, per germline. V lost 3 bases to trimming and J lost 4 bases; unmatched junction nucleotides: 6. Here the CDR3 reads CASSESGLDYNEQFF. Here the CDR3 DNA reads TGTGCCAGCAGCGAGTCGGGACTAGATTACAATGAGCAGTTCTTC.

This clonotype was recorded at least ten times. This rearrangement joins TRBV18 to TRBJ2-6; no firm D call. V lost 2 bases to trimming and J lost 4 bases, with 6 bases between them. The germline gives CDR1 KGHSH, CDR2 LQKENI. The length of the CDR3 is 14 residues. In DNA, the CDR3 is TGTGCCAGCTCACCAGGGTCCGGGGCCAACGTCCTGACTTTC. Translation: CASSPGSGANVLTF.

V and J are TRBV7-9 and TRBJ2-1; no definite D call. The germline CDR1 and CDR2 sequences are SEHNR and FQNEAQ (reference sequence). The V and J ends lost 2 bases and 0 bases respectively, with 8 bases between them. This CDR3 comprises 15 residues. CDR3 coding DNA: TGTGCCAGCAGCTTACAGCTGAGCTCCTACAATGAGCAGTTCTTC. As protein: CASSLQLSSYNEQFF.

This clonotype was seen at least ten times. V usage is TRBV2 and J usage is TRBJ2-3, with D perhaps TRBD2 (7 bases). Trimming removed 7 bases from V and 3 bases from J, with 17 bases in between. This CDR3 region has 15 residues. Germline CDR1 reads SNHLY; CDR2 reads FYNNEI. The CDR3 protein is CASNGGGGPTDTQYF. DNA for the CDR3: TGTGCCAGCAACGGAGGCGGGGGCCCAACAGATACGCAGTATTTT.

CDR3: CASSSIRSEQFF. For the CDR3, the DNA is TGTGCCAGCAGTTCCATTCGAAGTGAGCAGTTCTTC. The chain uses TRBV12-3 or TRBV12-4 and TRBJ2-1; unclear D gene. The ends were cut back, 4 bases at V and 9 bases at J, with 10 bases in the middle. The CDR3 sequence is 12 residues long.

This chain links TRBV6-6 with TRBJ1-1; D remains unclear. Germline V gives CDR1 MNHNY, CDR2 SVGAGI (reference sequence). The germline V and J ends were trimmed by 4 bases and 3 bases, with 6 bases remaining between them. The CDR3 covers 12 residues. CDR3 loop: CASSSFDTEAFF. CDR3 sequence (DNA): TGTGCCAGCAGTTCGTTCGACACTGAAGCTTTCTTT.

This rearrangement joins TRBV9 to TRBJ1-4, with D perhaps matching TRBD1 (6 bases). V was pared by 2 bases and J by 8 bases, with 16 bases between. This CDR3 is 15 amino acids long. Germline V gene data show CDR1 as SGDLS and CDR2 as YYNGEE. CDR3 nucleotide sequence: TGTGCCAGCAGCGTGGGGGCGGGAGACAACGAAAAACTGTTTTTT. This sequence encodes CASSVGAGDNEKLFF.

The genes are TRBV5-4 and TRBJ2-5, with TRBD2 as a possible D gene (5 bases). CDR3 size: 14 residues. The germline V gene encodes CDR1 SGHNT and CDR2 YYREEE (reference sequence). V lost 1 base and J lost 1, with 8 bases in between. CDR3 DNA sequence: TGTGCCAGCAGCTTGTTGAGCGGCCAAGAGACCCAGTACTTC. As protein: CASSLLSGQETQYF.

There are a few counts of this clonotype. V gene TRBV18 combines with J gene TRBJ2-3; the D is unclear. Between the trimmed V and J ends, which lost 5 bases and 3 bases, there was a span of 18 bases. The length of the CDR3 is 16 residues. The V gene's germline CDR1 is KGHSH and CDR2 LQKENI. The CDR3 nucleotides read TGTGCCAGCTCAGCCTCGCGTGTAGGGAATACAGATACGCAGTATTTT. Its protein product is CASSASRVGNTDTQYF.

This clonotype appeared many times. The chain carries TRBV2 and TRBJ1-6, with 7 positions matching TRBD1. V shed 7 bases and J 11 bases; nucleotides not matched to a gene: 8. This CDR3 has 13 amino acids. Germline V lookup: CDR1 SNHLY, CDR2 FYNNEI. CDR3 loop: CASTGTDRAPLHF. In DNA form, the CDR3 reads TGTGCCAGCACCGGGACAGATCGAGCACCCCTCCACTTT.

This clonotype was counted many times. The V gene is TRBV29-1, the J gene TRBJ2-1; 9 bases match TRBD2. The V and J ends lost 4 bases and 1 base, in that order; junction bases with no gene match: 8. The CDR3 length is 16 residues. Germline CDR1 SQVTM, CDR2 ANQGSEA. The CDR3 nucleotides are TGCAGCGTTGTAACGGCGGGAGGGGGATCCTACAATGAGCAGTTCTTC. Protein: CSVVTAGGGSYNEQFF.

This clonotype was seen more than once but under ten times. This rearrangement joins TRBV7-8 to TRBJ1-4; 7 positions match TRBD1. The CDR3 has 16 amino acids. Germline V gene lookup returns CDR1 SGHVS and CDR2 FQNEAQ. J gave up 7 bases and V 5 bases, and 13 bases lay outside the gene matches. CDR3 sequence (DNA): TGTGCCAGCAGCCAAGGGACAGCCCCGGGAAGTGAAAAACTGTTTTTT. It codes for CASSQGTAPGSEKLFF.

V gene TRBV19 combines with J gene TRBJ2-1, with TRBD2 as a possible D gene (6 bases). With 6 bases removed from V and 5 bases from J, the gap between germline ends came to 11 bases. There are 13 residues in the CDR3. Germline CDR1 and CDR2: LNHDA and SQIVND (reference sequence). CDR3: CASSPGVNNEQFF. Written as DNA, the CDR3 is TGTGCCAGTAGCCCGGGGGTTAACAATGAGCAGTTCTTC.

This clonotype has a handful of counts. This CDR3 is CASSLRTGSNTQYF. CDR3 DNA sequence: TGTGCCAGCAGTTTAAGGACAGGGTCGAATACGCAGTATTTT. V usage is TRBV28 and J usage is TRBJ2-3; 8 nucleotides agree with TRBD1. The V segment lost 2 bases and the J segment 7 bases; nucleotides outside the gene matches: 5. The CDR3 consists of 14 residues. Germline V gene sequence: CDR1 MDHEN, CDR2 SYDVKM.

In its sample, this clonotype was seen once. The rearrangement joins TRBV4-1 to TRBJ1-5, with D possibly matching TRBD1 (6 bases). Deletions cut 0 bases from V and 2 bases from J, with 8 bases between. Germline CDR1 reads MGHRA; CDR2 reads YSYEKL. The CDR3 sequence is 15 residues long. The CDR3 DNA reads as TGCGCCAGCAGCCAAGATGACAGGCGCAATCAGCCCCAGCATTTT. It translates to CASSQDDRRNQPQHF.

The sample holds a few counts of this clonotype. The chain links TRBV6-5 to TRBJ2-4; D could derive from TRBD1 or TRBD2 (5 bases each). The CDR3 runs 14 residues. CDR1 and CDR2 (germline): MNHEY, SVGAGI. Trimming took 0 bases from V and 8 from J, leaving 11 bases between them. This chain's CDR3 is CASSYSSRGDIQYF. In DNA, the CDR3 is TGTGCCAGCAGTTACTCGTCCCGAGGGGACATTCAGTACTTC.

This clonotype was seen more than once but under ten times. The V gene is TRBV28, the J gene TRBJ1-2, with a possible D match to TRBD1 (6 bases). This CDR3 has 13 residues. V was cut by 5 bases and J by 5 bases, with 12 bases left in between. From germline, CDR1 is MDHEN and CDR2 SYDVKM. CDR3 protein: CASSPRQVYGYTF. As DNA, the CDR3 is TGTGCCAGCAGTCCGAGACAGGTTTATGGCTACACCTTC.

Only a few counts were recorded for this clonotype. This sequence joins TRBV7-2 and TRBJ2-3, with 9 bases that match TRBD2. Germline lookup yields CDR1 SGHTA and CDR2 FQGNSA. The CDR3 totals 15 residues. The J segment lost 4 bases and the V segment lost 6 bases, leaving 8 bases of the junction unmatched. CDR3: CASRTGTSPPDTQYF. The CDR3 DNA sequence: TGTGCCAGCAGGACCGGGACTAGCCCCCCAGATACGCAGTATTTT.

This clonotype was counted a few times. The chain has TRBV20-1 and TRBJ1-4; D is undetermined. The germline V gene encodes CDR1 DFQATT and CDR2 SNEGSKA (reference sequence). There are 11 residues in the CDR3. The ends were cut back, 5 bases at V and 7 bases at J, with 8 bases in the middle. The CDR3 coding sequence is TGCAGTGCTTCGTTATTTGAAAAACTGTTTTTT. Its translation is CSASLFEKLFF.